Listed below are T cell receptor beta chains from one sample, sequenced in a study of T cell repertoires in cytomegalovirus infection. These receptors' targets are unknown. TCRdb reanalysed the reads using MiXCR and keeps one entry per CDR3 protein. The sample comprises around 770,000 distinct CDR3 sequences, roughly 29% of which are singletons, and under 15% rests with the top ten. Sequencing was performed on cultured CD8+ T cells from PBMCs, taken from culture after CMV antigen stimulation. These receptor sequences come from a human donor in good health (CMV status not recorded). Some clones in this sample may be carry-over from other donors' samples. Both conserved end residues are part of each CDR3. D genes are given only for firm matches. Some rows mark clone size as missing; the rest say once, few, many or name a class of expanded clone.

NA NA TRBJ1-1 TRBV29-1 TGCAGCGCTTCGACAGGTGTGAACACTGAAGCTTTCTTT CSASTGVNTEAFF
once NA TRBJ1-5 TRBV27 TGTGCCAGCAGTTTACTGGGGAACGCTCGTCAGCCCCAGCATTTT CASSLLGNARQPQHF
many NA TRBJ2-5 TRBV7-8 TGTGCCAGCAGCTTAAGGGCTAAATTTTTCCAAGAGACCCAGTACTTC CASSLRAKFFQETQYF
few NA TRBJ2-5 TRBV11-3 TGTGCCAGCAGCTTAAGATCGTGGGGAACAATCGAGACCCAGTACTTC CASSLRSWGTIETQYF
NA TRBD1 TRBJ2-1 TRBV10-3 TGTGCCATCAGCCTCGACAGGGCGACCTACAATGAGCAGTTCTTC CAISLDRATYNEQFF
few TRBD2 TRBJ2-1 TRBV5-4 TGTGCCAGCAGCTACACCGGGACTAACAATGAGCAGTTCTTC CASSYTGTNNEQFF
NA NA TRBJ2-5 TRBV9 TGTGCCAGCAGCGTAGGGGGGCAGGGGACCCAGTACTTC CASSVGGQGTQYF
once TRBD2 TRBJ2-1 TRBV4-3 TGCGCCAGCAGCCAAGCGCTAGCGGGGGGGCCGGGAAGCTCCTACAATGAGCAGTTCTTC CASSQALAGGPGSSYNEQFF
NA TRBD1 TRBJ1-1 TRBV7-6 TGTGCCAGCAGCCCCCCCGACAGGGTGACTGAAGCTTTCTTT CASSPPDRVTEAFF
NA NA TRBJ2-5 TRBV7-6 TGTGCCAGCAGCTTAGACGGCCTTGGGGGGAGAACCCAGTACTTC CASSLDGLGGRTQYF
NA NA TRBJ1-2 TRBV15 TGTGCCACCAGCAGAGATTTAGGCAGGGGCCAGGATGGCTACACCTTC CATSRDLGRGQDGYTF
many NA TRBJ2-2 TRBV2 TGTGCCAGCAGCCCGGGACACAACACCGGGGAGCTGTTTTTT CASSPGHNTGELFF
few NA TRBJ2-2 TRBV13 TGTGCCAGCAGCTTAGGGAGGGAGCTGTTTTTT CASSLGRELFF
NA NA TRBJ1-2 TRBV20-1 TGCAGTGCCCCGCCAGGGGCGGGGGGCTACACCTTC CSAPPGAGGYTF
NA TRBD2 TRBJ2-2 TRBV7-2 TGTGCCAGCAGCTTGGGGGGGTATTATACCGGGGAGCTGTTTTTT CASSLGGYYTGELFF
NA NA TRBJ1-2 TRBV7-2 TGTGCCAGCAGCTTACACGCAGGAAACTACTACACCTTC CASSLHAGNYYTF
few NA TRBJ2-6 TRBV2 TGTGCCAGCACGGACACCTTCTCTGGGGCCAACGTCCTGACTTTC CASTDTFSGANVLTF
few TRBD1 TRBJ2-7 TRBV4-2 TGTGCCAGCAGCCAAGGAAGATCTGGACAGGGCGGACTTTCCACTGTTAGAGACTACGAGCAGTACTTC CASSQGRSGQGGLSTVRDYEQYF
few TRBD2 TRBJ2-6 TRBV6-1 TGTGCCAGCAGTGAAGACCCGGGGGGGATTTTGATGGACGGGGCCAACGTCCTGACTTTC CASSEDPGGILMDGANVLTF
NA NA TRBJ2-3 TRBV6-2/TRBV6-3 TGTGCCAGCAGCCCCAGCAGCTTCGTCACCGCAGATACGCAGTATTTT CASSPSSFVTADTQYF
NA NA TRBJ1-1 TRBV4-1 TGCGCCAGCAGCCAAGGTACGGGTTACACTGAAGCTTTCTTT CASSQGTGYTEAFF
NA NA TRBJ1-5 TRBV10-3 TGTGCCACCGCTCCAGGGGACGGCAGCCAGCCCCAGCATTTT CATAPGDGSQPQHF
NA TRBD2 TRBJ2-1 TRBV7-9 TGTGCCAGCAGCTCCCCGACTAGCGGGGGGGCCTATGAGCAGTTCTTC CASSSPTSGGAYEQFF
NA NA TRBJ1-6 TRBV6-1 TGTGCCAGCAGTGAATTACAGGGTTCACCCCTCCACTTT CASSELQGSPLHF
NA NA TRBJ2-4 TRBV28 TGTGCCAGCACCCCGGCGGAGGGGGCTCTTACACTAGCCAAAAACATTCAGTACTTC CASTPAEGALTLAKNIQYF
many TRBD1 TRBJ1-5 TRBV7-8 TGTGCCAGCAGCTCGCGGGACAGCTTTAATCAGCCCCAGCATTTT CASSSRDSFNQPQHF
medium-sized NA TRBJ1-4 TRBV7-6 TGTGCCAGCAGCCGGTCGCCGAATACAAATGAAAAACTGTTTTTT CASSRSPNTNEKLFF
few NA TRBJ1-5 TRBV20-1 TGCAGTGCTCTGGGCAGGGAAGAATATCATATCACAGCCCCCTATATCAATCAGCCCCAGCATTTT CSALGREEYHITAPYINQPQHF
many NA TRBJ1-5 TRBV12-3/TRBV12-4 TGTGCCAGCAGTCGCGGGAGAACAACCCAGCATTTT CASSRGRTTQHF
few NA TRBJ1-6 TRBV20-1 TGCAGTGCTAGAGAAGGGATTGGGTATTCACCCCTCCACTTT CSAREGIGYSPLHF
many NA TRBJ1-1 TRBV27 TGTGCCAGCAGTACCGAAGGGACGGGGACTGAAGCTTTCTTT CASSTEGTGTEAFF
NA NA TRBJ2-1 TRBV27 TGTGCCAGCACCTTCTTAGGGGGGGGGCGGTACAATGAGCAGTTCTTC CASTFLGGGRYNEQFF
NA NA TRBJ2-2 TRBV19 TGTGCCAGTAGTATCCCAGTTTCCGGGAAGTTCCCGGAGCTGTTTTTT CASSIPVSGKFPELFF
NA NA TRBJ2-7 TRBV20-1 TGCAGTGCTAGAGATTATCGGGCAGGGGCAGCCTACGAGCAGTACTTC CSARDYRAGAAYEQYF
NA NA TRBJ2-3 TRBV6-2/TRBV6-3 TGTGCCAGCAGCCCCTCGGTCGTGGTGGCCGGCGGGACAGATACGCAGTATTTT CASSPSVVVAGGTDTQYF
once NA TRBJ2-3 TRBV4-1 TGTGCCAGCAGCCAAGAAAGTAGCGCTAGCACAGATACGCAGTATTTT CASSQESSASTDTQYF
few NA TRBJ1-5 TRBV19 TGTGCCAGTAGTATTCCTCCTAGCAATCAGCCCCAGCATTTT CASSIPPSNQPQHF
NA NA TRBJ2-1 TRBV12-5 TGTGCTAGTGGTTTCACCACGACGAGCTTCCCCGGGGAGCAGTTCTTC CASGFTTTSFPGEQFF
NA NA TRBJ2-5 TRBV19 TGTGCCAGTAGTCCCTTCGTTGACGGACAAGAGACCCAGTACTTC CASSPFVDGQETQYF
NA TRBD2 TRBJ2-1 TRBV7-3 TGTGCCAGCAGTACTAGCGGGCGCTACAATGAGCAGTTCTTC CASSTSGRYNEQFF
NA TRBD1 TRBJ1-5 TRBV9 TGTGCCAGCAGCGCTGACACAGGGGGCGGTCAGCCCCAGCATTTT CASSADTGGGQPQHF
NA TRBD1 TRBJ2-7 TRBV7-6 TGTGCCAGCAGCCTTAATACGAGGGGGCACGAGCAGTACTTC CASSLNTRGHEQYF
few TRBD1 TRBJ2-1 TRBV6-1 TGTGCCAGCAGTTCTCCAGCACGCGCTGGACAGGGGGCCCCCCTCCGATACAATGAGCAGTTCTTC CASSSPARAGQGAPLRYNEQFF
NA NA TRBJ1-2 TRBV2 TGTGCCACCTGGACGGGGCCTAACTATGGCTACACCTTC CATWTGPNYGYTF
few NA TRBJ1-1 TRBV7-6 TGTGCCAGCAGCTTAGCCAGGGTTGGCACTGAAGCTTTCTTT CASSLARVGTEAFF
few NA TRBJ2-1 TRBV12-3/TRBV12-4 TGTGCCAGCATCCCAGGGGACTTCTACAATGAGCAGTTCTTC CASIPGDFYNEQFF